A single sample is the source of the 9 T cell receptor beta chains below, sequenced in a study of neurological immune-mediated disorders. Each CDR3 protein is one row after TCRdb ran MiXCR on the 5' RACE reads. The table lists under 100,000 distinct CDR3 sequences, roughly 13% of them singletons. The time point is: longitudinal time-point 2. Source material: PBMCs. Receptors originate from a female donor with HTLV-1-associated myelopathy (HAM/TSP).

This clonotype was counted at least ten times. The chain couples TRBV5-5 to TRBJ1-1; 7 nucleotides align to TRBD1. This CDR3 contains 16 residues. CDR1 is SGHKS and CDR2 is YYEKEE in the germline V gene (reference sequence). The junction had 6 bases not matched to a gene; V was cut back by 0 bases and J by 1 base. The CDR3 region has the DNA TGTGCCAGCAGCTTGGTCCCCGGACAGGCGAACACTGAAGCTTTCTTT. Its translation: CASSLVPGQANTEAFF.

The chain carries TRBV20-1 and TRBJ2-1, with 8 bases aligning to TRBD2. This CDR3 has 13 amino acids. Trimming took 6 bases from V and 3 from J; bases not matched to a gene: 4. Per the germline V gene, CDR1 is DFQATT and CDR2 is SNEGSKA (reference sequence). CDR3 bases: TGCAGTGCATTAGCGGGATACTACAATGAGCAGTTCTTC. Its protein is CSALAGYYNEQFF.

By share of the sample, this clonotype is medium-sized. This chain joins TRBV7-3 and TRBJ1-3, with D tentatively TRBD1 (6 bases). This CDR3 region has 14 residues. The germline CDR1 and CDR2 sequences are SGHTA and FQGTGA. The V and J ends lost 5 bases and 0 bases respectively, with 8 bases between them. The CDR3 nucleotides are TGTGCCAGCAGCCCGGACAGCTCTGGAAACACCATATATTTT. Translating it yields CASSPDSSGNTIYF.

This clonotype was counted many times. The chain joins TRBV7-9 to TRBJ2-1; TRBD1 agrees at 12 bases. Germline assignment: CDR1 SEHNR and CDR2 FQNEAQ (reference sequence). The CDR3 runs 19 residues. V was clipped by 2 bases and J by 0 bases; unmatched bases: 8. Written as DNA, the CDR3 is TGTGCCAGCAGCTTAAATCGGGACAGGGGGCTTAACTCCTACAATGAGCAGTTCTTC. Translation gives CASSLNRDRGLNSYNEQFF. The whole variable domain, filled in from reference TRBV7-9 and TRBJ2-1, reads DTGVSQNPRHKITKRGQNVTFRCDPISEHNRLYWYRQTLGQGPEFLTYFQNEAQLEKSRLLSDRFSAERPKGSFSTLEIQRTEQGDSAMYLCASSLNRDRGLNSYNEQFFGPGTRLTVL.

The chain links TRBV6-5 to TRBJ2-1; 7 nucleotides match TRBD1. V was clipped by 0 bases and J by 4 bases; unmatched bases: 3. The CDR3 extends over 15 amino acids. CDR1 MNHEY and CDR2 SVGAGI come from the germline V gene. The CDR3 sequence: CASSYSGQYYNEQFF. The CDR3, as DNA: TGTGCCAGCAGTTACTCGGGACAGTATTACAATGAGCAGTTCTTC.

This clonotype has ten or more counts. The chain recombines TRBV5-1 with TRBJ2-2, with 9 bases that match TRBD1. Per germline, CDR1 SGHRS and CDR2 YFSETQ. The V and J ends lost 4 bases and 0 bases, in that order; junction bases with no gene match: 1. The CDR3 sequence is 15 residues long. The CDR3: CASSRTGANTGELFF. CDR3 bases: TGCGCCAGCAGCCGGACAGGGGCGAACACCGGGGAGCTGTTTTTT. Together with reference TRBV5-1 and TRBJ2-2, the CDR3 gives the full variable domain: KAGVTQTPRYLIKTRGQQVTLSCSPISGHRSVSWYQQTPGQGLQFLFEYFSETQRNKGNFPGRFSGRQFSNSRSEMNVSTLELGDSALYLCASSRTGANTGELFFGEGSRLTVL.

The table lists this clonotype with many counts. CDR3 in DNA: TGTGCCAGCAGCCCGTACACGCAGGGGGATTCACCCCTCCACTTT. As protein: CASSPYTQGDSPLHF. The V call is TRBV27, the J call TRBJ1-6, with 7 bases aligning to TRBD1. Germline values: CDR1 MNHEY, CDR2 SMNVEV (reference sequence). The trim removed 6 bases at V and 8 bases at J, leaving 10 bases unmatched. This CDR3 has 15 residues.

V gene TRBV5-1 combines with J gene TRBJ1-1, with TRBD1 matching over 7 bases. The CDR3 is 13 residues long. CDR1 and CDR2 from the germline V gene are SGHRS and YFSETQ. The trim removed 4 bases at V and 5 bases at J, leaving 5 bases unmatched. CDR3 amino acids: CASSAGQNTEAFF. CDR3 nucleotides: TGCGCCAGCAGCGCGGGACAGAATACTGAAGCTTTCTTT.

This clonotype was detected many times. The chain is built from TRBV6-1 and TRBJ1-5, with TRBD1 as a possible D gene (5 bases). Trimming took 6 bases from V and 7 from J, leaving 16 bases between them. The CDR3 is 14 amino acids. CDR1 is MNHNS and CDR2 is SASEGT in the germline V gene. The CDR3: CASSGWGRGQPQHF. In DNA form, the CDR3 reads TGTGCCAGCAGCGGCTGGGGGAGAGGGCAGCCCCAGCATTTT.